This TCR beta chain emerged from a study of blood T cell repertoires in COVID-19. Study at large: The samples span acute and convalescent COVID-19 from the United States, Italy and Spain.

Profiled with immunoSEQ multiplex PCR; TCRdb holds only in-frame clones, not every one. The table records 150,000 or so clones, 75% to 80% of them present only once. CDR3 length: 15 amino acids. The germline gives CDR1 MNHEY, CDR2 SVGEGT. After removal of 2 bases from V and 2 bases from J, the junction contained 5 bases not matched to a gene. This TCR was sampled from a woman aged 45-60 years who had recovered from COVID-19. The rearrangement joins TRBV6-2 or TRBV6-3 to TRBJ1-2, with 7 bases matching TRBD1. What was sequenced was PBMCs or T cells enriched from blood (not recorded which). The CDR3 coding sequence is TGTGCCAGCAGTTACAAGGGGGCGGGAAACTATGGCTACACCTTC. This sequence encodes CASSYKGAGNYGYTF.